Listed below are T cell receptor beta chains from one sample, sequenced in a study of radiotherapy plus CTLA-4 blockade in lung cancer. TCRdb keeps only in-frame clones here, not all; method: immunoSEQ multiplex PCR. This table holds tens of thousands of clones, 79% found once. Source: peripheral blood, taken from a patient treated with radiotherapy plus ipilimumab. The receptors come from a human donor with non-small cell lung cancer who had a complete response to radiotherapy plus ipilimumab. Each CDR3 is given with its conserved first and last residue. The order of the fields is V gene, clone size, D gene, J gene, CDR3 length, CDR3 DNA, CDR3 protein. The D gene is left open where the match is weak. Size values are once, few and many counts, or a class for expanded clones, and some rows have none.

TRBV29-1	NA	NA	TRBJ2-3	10	TGCAGCGTTGTAAGGGATACGCAGTATTTT	CSVVRDTQYF
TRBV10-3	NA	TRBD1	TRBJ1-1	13	TGTGCCATCAGGAACAGGGGGAAAGATGAAGCTTTCTTT	CAIRNRGKDEAFF
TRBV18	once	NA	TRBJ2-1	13	TGTGCCAGCTCACAGTCAAAGGGACTTGAGCAGTTCTTC	CASSQSKGLEQFF
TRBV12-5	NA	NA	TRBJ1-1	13	TGTGCTAGTAGTTTGCAAGGCCGAACTGAAGCTTTCTTT	CASSLQGRTEAFF
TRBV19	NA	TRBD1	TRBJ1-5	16	TGTGCCAGTAGTGGGGCGGGCAGGGGGAAAGATCAGCCCCAGCATTTT	CASSGAGRGKDQPQHF
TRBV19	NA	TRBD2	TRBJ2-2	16	TGTGCCACCTCGGGACTAGCGGGGGGAAACACCGGGGAGCTGTTTTTT	CATSGLAGGNTGELFF
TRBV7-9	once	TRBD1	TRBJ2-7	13	TGTGCCAGCAGCACGACAGGGACCCACGAGCAGTACTTC	CASSTTGTHEQYF
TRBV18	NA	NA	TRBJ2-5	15	TGTGCCAGCTCACCACTGGACGGCGTCCAAGAGACCCAGTACTTC	CASSPLDGVQETQYF
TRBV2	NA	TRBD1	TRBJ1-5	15	TGTGCCAGCAGTGAAGGTGGCAGGGGGTTAGGGCCCCAGCATTTT	CASSEGGRGLGPQHF
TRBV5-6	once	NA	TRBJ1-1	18	TGTGCCAGCAGCTTGGTTTTTTCGCAGGGCGAGATGAACACTGAAGCTTTCTTT	CASSLVFSQGEMNTEAFF